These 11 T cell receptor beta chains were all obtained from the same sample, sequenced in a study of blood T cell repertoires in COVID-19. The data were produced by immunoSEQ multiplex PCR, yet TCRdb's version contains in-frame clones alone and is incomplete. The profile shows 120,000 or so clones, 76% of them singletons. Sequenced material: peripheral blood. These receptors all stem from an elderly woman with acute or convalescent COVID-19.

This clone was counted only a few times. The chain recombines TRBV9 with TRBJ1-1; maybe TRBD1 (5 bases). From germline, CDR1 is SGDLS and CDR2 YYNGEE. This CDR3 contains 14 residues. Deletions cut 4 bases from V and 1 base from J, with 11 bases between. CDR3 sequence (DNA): TGTGCCAGCAGCTTTGTACAGGCGAACACTGAAGCTTTCTTT. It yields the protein CASSFVQANTEAFF.

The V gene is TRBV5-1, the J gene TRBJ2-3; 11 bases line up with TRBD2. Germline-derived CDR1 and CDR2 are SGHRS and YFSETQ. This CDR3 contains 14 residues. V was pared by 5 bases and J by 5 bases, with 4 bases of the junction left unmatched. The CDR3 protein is CASRTSGVVDTQYF. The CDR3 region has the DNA TGCGCCAGCAGGACTAGCGGGGTAGTAGATACGCAGTATTTT.

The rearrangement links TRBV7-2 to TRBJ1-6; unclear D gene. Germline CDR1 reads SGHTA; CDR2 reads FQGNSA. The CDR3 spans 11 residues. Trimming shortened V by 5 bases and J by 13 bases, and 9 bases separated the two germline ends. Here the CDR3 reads CASSAAYPLHF. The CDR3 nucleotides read TGTGCCAGCAGCGCGGCCTATCCCCTCCACTTT.

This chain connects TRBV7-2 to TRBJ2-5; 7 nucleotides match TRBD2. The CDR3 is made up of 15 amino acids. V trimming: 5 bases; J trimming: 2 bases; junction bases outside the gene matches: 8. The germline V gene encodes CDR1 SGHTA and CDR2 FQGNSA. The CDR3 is CASSVNSGLQETQYF. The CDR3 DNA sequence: TGTGCCAGCAGCGTCAATAGCGGGCTTCAAGAGACCCAGTACTTC.

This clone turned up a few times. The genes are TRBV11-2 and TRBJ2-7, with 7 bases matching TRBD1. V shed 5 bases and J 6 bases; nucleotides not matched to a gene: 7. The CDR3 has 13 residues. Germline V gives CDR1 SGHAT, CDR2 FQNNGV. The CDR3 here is CASSARQGGEQYF. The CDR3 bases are TGTGCCAGCAGCGCGCGACAGGGCGGCGAGCAGTACTTC.

The CDR3 is CASSQVSTGYSNQPQHF. DNA of the CDR3: TGTGCCAGCAGCCAAGTCTCTACAGGCTATAGCAATCAGCCCCAGCATTTT. The V and J genes are TRBV4-2 and TRBJ1-5; tentatively, D is TRBD1 (5 bases). CDR3 size: 17 residues. The germline V gene has CDR1 LGHNA and CDR2 YNFKEQ. The ends were cut back, 1 base at V and 0 bases at J, with 13 bases in the middle.

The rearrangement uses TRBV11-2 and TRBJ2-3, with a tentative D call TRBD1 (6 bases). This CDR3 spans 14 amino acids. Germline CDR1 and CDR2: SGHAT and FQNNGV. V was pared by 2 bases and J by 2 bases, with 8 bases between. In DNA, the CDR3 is TGTGCCAGCAGCTTAAACAGGGCCACAGATACGCAGTATTTT. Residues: CASSLNRATDTQYF. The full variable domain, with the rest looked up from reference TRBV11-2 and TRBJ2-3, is EAGVAQSPRYKIIEKRQSVAFWCNPISGHATLYWYQQILGQGPKLLIQFQNNGVVDDSQLPKDRFSAERLKGVDSTLKIQPAKLEDSAVYLCASSLNRATDTQYFGPGTRLTVL.

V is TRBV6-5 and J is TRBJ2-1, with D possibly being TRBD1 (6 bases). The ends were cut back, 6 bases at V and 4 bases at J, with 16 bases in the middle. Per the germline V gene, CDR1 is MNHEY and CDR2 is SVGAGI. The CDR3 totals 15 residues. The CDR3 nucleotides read TGTGCCAGCAGAAAGACAGGCCTGGGGTACAATGAGCAGTTCTTC. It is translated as CASRKTGLGYNEQFF.

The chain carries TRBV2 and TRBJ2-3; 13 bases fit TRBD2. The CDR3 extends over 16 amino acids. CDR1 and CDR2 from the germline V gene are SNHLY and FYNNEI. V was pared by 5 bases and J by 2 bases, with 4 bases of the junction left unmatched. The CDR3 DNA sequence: TGTGCCAGCAGTTCCGGGACTAGCGGGATCACAGATACGCAGTATTTT. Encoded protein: CASSSGTSGITDTQYF.

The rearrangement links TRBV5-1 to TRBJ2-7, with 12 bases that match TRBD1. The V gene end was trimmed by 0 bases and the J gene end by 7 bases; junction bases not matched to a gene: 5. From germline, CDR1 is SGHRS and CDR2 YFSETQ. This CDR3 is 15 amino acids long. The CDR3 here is CASSLGGTGGGEQYF. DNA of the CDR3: TGCGCCAGCAGCTTGGGAGGGACAGGGGGCGGGGAGCAGTACTTC.

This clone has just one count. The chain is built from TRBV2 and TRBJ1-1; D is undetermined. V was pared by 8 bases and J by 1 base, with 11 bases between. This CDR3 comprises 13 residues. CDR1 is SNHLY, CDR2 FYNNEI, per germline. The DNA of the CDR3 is TGTGCCAGCTTTCAGGAGGCGAACACTGAAGCTTTCTTT. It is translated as CASFQEANTEAFF.